The clone carrying this T cell receptor (beta chain) was seen ten or more times. Its antigen remains unidentified. The data originate from a study of CD8 T cells in ankylosing spondylitis. V was clipped by 2 bases and J by 1 base, with 18 bases between them. Germline CDR1 SGHVS, CDR2 FQNEAQ. The CDR3 extends over 18 amino acids. Notes on the study in general: Within ankylosing spondylitis blood, a TCR beta motif made up of several highly homologous variants appeared to be characteristic. Earlier authors reported some of these motif variants in reactive arthritis synovial fluid and blood. Peripheral blood held disease-linked clones only at relatively low frequency, and these were CD8+. Researchers reportedly found disease-linked clones significantly enriched in matched ankylosing spondylitis synovial fluid.

Quantitative molecular-barcoded 5'-RACE generated the TCR beta libraries. From the 5' RACE reads, TCRdb called clonotypes with MiXCR, one entry per CDR3 protein. The table lists under 250,000 distinct CDR3 sequences, approximately 7.3% of them singletons, with 12% to 15% in the top ten. This sequence was found in a male donor with ankylosing spondylitis. The sample comprised blood, either unsorted or a sorted T cell fraction (not recorded which). This chain connects TRBV7-8 to TRBJ1-3, with a weak D call TRBD1 (5 bases). The DNA of the CDR3 is TGTGCCAGCAGCTTACGCGCGGGGGGGACTACTTCTGGAAACACCATATATTTT. Its protein is CASSLRAGGTTSGNTIYF.